A single TCR beta chain is shown here with its context. Per germline, CDR1 SNHLY and CDR2 FYNNEI. CDR3 length equals 13 residues. The V gene lost 1 base and the J gene lost 9 bases, with 9 bases spanning the gap. Next came a second PCR, run for roughly 6 to 11 cycles, which used a sample-barcoded 5' primer along with a J-beta primer mix. TCRdb used MiXCR to reprocess the 5' RACE reads, holding one entry per CDR3 protein. The sample carries roughly 1,100,000 distinct CDR3 sequences, less than 25% recorded once. This entry comes from a study of blood T cells in healthy people across ages. These sequences were also reported in another study, on T cells of mothers and their children.

The clonotype was recovered from a girl aged 2 to 10 in good health. V and J are TRBV2 and TRBJ1-4; D ambiguous. Sequencing input: blood. The CDR3 protein is CASSEGEVQKLFF. CDR3 nucleotides: TGTGCCAGCAGTGAAGGCGAGGTGCAAAAACTGTTTTTT.